This T cell receptor beta chain was identified in a study of vaccination and CD4 T cells after COVID-19. Sequence data for DNA of cultured CD4+ T cells were generated by the Oncomine TCR Beta short-read assay. TCRdb reprocessed the PCR reads with MiXCR, giving one entry per CDR3 protein. Among some 13,000 distinct CDR3 sequences listed, around 40% were seen once. There are a few counts of this clonotype. Its antigen is undetermined. As to treatment: roughly 10-day PBMC culture with coronavirus spike peptide pools or control peptides (ViraFEST assay). ViraFEST expanded antigen-specific T cells with peptide pools, then sequenced TCRs. Peptide pools at about 9.7 ug/ml, together with 7.5 to 10 IU/ml IL-2, were added to cultures of more than 1.5 million PBMCs per well. This CDR3 region has 18 residues. V gave up 5 bases and J gave up 0 bases; unmatched junction bases: 7. Per the germline V gene, CDR1 is SGHTA and CDR2 is FQGNSA.

The sample consisted of CD4+ T cells from blood, cultured in vitro, taken before SARS-CoV-2 vaccination. The receptor was derived from a human donor who had recovered from COVID-19. V gene TRBV7-2 combines with J gene TRBJ1-6; 10 nucleotides agree with TRBD1. This CDR3 reads CASSHDRGPSSYNSPLHF. The CDR3 bases are TGTGCCAGCAGCCACGACAGGGGGCCGAGCTCCTATAATTCACCCCTCCACTTT.